The following is a T cell receptor (beta chain) sequence with its context. Clones were read by immunoSEQ multiplex PCR, and TCRdb kept only the in-frame ones, dropping some. The sample contains just over 650,000 clones, 70% to 90% of which appear only once. This entry belongs to a study of blood T cell repertoires in COVID-19. Overall study: From T cells, B-cell-depleted T cells, or PBMCs came the material, which was cDNA or gDNA.

The CDR3 has 14 residues. Trimming took off 3 bases at V and 2 bases at J, with 13 bases between the two ends. Germline loops: CDR1 SQVTM, CDR2 ANQGSEA. The sequence was obtained from a woman aged 18-29 years with acute or convalescent COVID-19. What was sequenced was peripheral blood. This chain joins TRBV29-1 and TRBJ1-1; D call uncertain. CDR3 region: CSVDIGRDNTEAFF. The CDR3 DNA is TGCAGCGTTGATATCGGGAGGGATAACACTGAAGCTTTCTTT. Full variable domain (remainder filled in from reference TRBV29-1 and TRBJ1-1): SAVISQKPSRDICQRGTSLTIQCQVDSQVTMMFWYRQQPGQSLTLIATANQGSEATYESGFVIDKFPISRPNLTFSTLTVSNMSPEDSSIYLCSVDIGRDNTEAFFGQGTRLTVV.